Detailed here is one T cell receptor beta chain. The antigen remains undetermined. This CDR3 has 14 residues. The germline V gene has CDR1 GTSNPN and CDR2 SVGIG (reference sequence). V lost 4 bases and J lost 8, with 17 bases in between. This sample is drawn from a study of shared clonotypes between healthy human individuals. Findings of the study overall: Donor clonotype sharing was expected to depend on sequencing depth. It was only blood that was sampled, and tissue repertoires likely differ.

Recent acute infections and vaccinations were absent in the healthy HIV-negative adult donors. It was tens of millions of PBMCs that unsorted samples used for genomic DNA. Assay used: immunoSEQ multiplex PCR; TCRdb lists only in-frame clones, some missing. Found here are fewer than 650,000 clones, 70% to 80% of them singletons; the top ten hold under 15%. J is TRBJ1-4 and V is TRBV30, with TRBD1 as a possible D gene (5 bases). Sequencing used PBMCs. This TCR was sampled from a woman aged 40 to 50 in good health. Some clones in this sample may be carry-over from other donors' samples. In DNA form, the CDR3 reads TGTGCCTGGACCAGGTCAGGGATAAACGAAAAACTGTTTTTT. It encodes CAWTRSGINEKLFF.